This T cell receptor beta chain is from a study of T cells in Graves' hyperthyroidism and ophthalmopathy. The definition of stable Graves' hyperthyroidism was no ophthalmopathy progression within 18 months. Newly diagnosed hyperthyroidism, duration under 2 months, in patients aged 18 to 65. Thyroid ultrasound and orbital computed tomography, with clinical symptoms and serum thyroxine and TRAb, informed diagnoses. This clonotype was seen repeatedly, ten times or more. Trimming removed 3 bases from V and 5 bases from J, with 13 bases in between. The CDR3 loop spans 14 amino acids. Germline CDR1 and CDR2: MDHEN and SYDVKM. RNA transcripts provided the source from which TCR beta CDR3 regions were amplified. A set of HTBI primers served as the primers for a first-round RT-PCR of the TCR CDR3. TCRdb ran MiXCR on the multiplex PCR reads and lists one entry per CDR3 protein. The sample lists under 300,000 distinct CDR3 sequences; around 13% were seen once.

V usage is TRBV28 and J usage is TRBJ1-1, with D possibly TRBD1 on 5 matching bases. The sequenced material came from blood. This sequence was found in a woman aged 40 to 50 with Graves' hyperthyroidism. The CDR3 reads CASSFSGGYTEAFF. The CDR3 DNA reads TGTGCCAGCAGTTTCTCGGGGGGGTATACTGAAGCTTTCTTT.